This TCR beta chain was documented in a study of T cells in tumors after PD-1 blockade. The germline V gene has CDR1 SGHRS and CDR2 YFSETQ. This CDR3 has 13 amino acids. Trimming took 6 bases from V and 8 from J; bases not matched to a gene: 8. Time point here: second of two post-therapy site-matched biopsies approximately 2 months apart. Sequencing was performed with immunoSEQ multiplex PCR; in TCRdb, only in-frame clones are kept and a portion is missing. The repertoire has thousands of clones, roughly 60% of them found once; the top ten carry roughly 12%. This clonotype originated in a human donor with basal cell carcinoma. J is TRBJ2-1 and V is TRBV5-1; 7 bases are shared with TRBD1. The input for sequencing was tumor tissue, taken after anti-PD-1 treatment. CDR3 nucleotides: TGCGCCAGCAACCAACAGGGGTCTTATGAGCAGTTCTTC. Translation gives CASNQQGSYEQFF.